Below, one T cell receptor (beta chain) is given with its context. The antigen is not known. In each sample, about 0.9-10 million cryopreserved PBMC were present before DNA extraction. The sample is drawn from a study of long-term antiretroviral therapy in people with HIV. CDR1 is SQVTM, CDR2 ANQGSEA, per germline. The V and J ends lost 6 bases and 2 bases respectively, with 13 bases between them. The CDR3 covers 13 residues. Researchers report immunoSEQ v3.0 was run at survey level. This table comes from immunoSEQ multiplex PCR, and its TCRdb copy is limited to in-frame clones, with some not included. Here the sample spans over 40,000 clones, about 94% being singletons. General study results and limits: ART adherence, viral resistance and therapy changes were undocumented.

J is TRBJ1-1 and V is TRBV29-1; no clear D. Sequencing was performed on unsorted PBMCs, taken approximately 9.1 years after starting antiretroviral therapy. The sequence derives from a man aged 30 to 39 with HIV. This chain's CDR3 is CSVVMDGNTEAFF. Here the CDR3 DNA reads TGCAGCGTCGTTATGGACGGTAACACTGAAGCTTTCTTT.